This TCR beta chain appears in the sequencing data of a study of control samples from healthy donors and cancer patients. The assay was immunoSEQ multiplex PCR, and TCRdb's table has in-frame clones only and misses some. Of some 120,000 clones listed, about 88% were seen once; the top ten hold 2% to 2.5%. The CDR3 totals 13 residues. Trimming shortened V by 4 bases and J by 4 bases, and 11 bases separated the two germline ends. CDR1 SNHLY and CDR2 FYNNEI come from the germline V gene. Specimen: blood. The source is a woman aged 70-85 years in good health. The genes are TRBV2 and TRBJ2-7; D not certain. The CDR3 region has the DNA TGTGCCAGCAGTGTGGTACAGCCGTACGAGCAGTACTTC. Its translation: CASSVVQPYEQYF.